What follows describes a single T cell receptor (beta chain). The protocol was immunoSEQ multiplex PCR, while the TCRdb copy is restricted to in-frame clones and leaves out a portion. There are 35,000 to 55,000 clones in the sample; 65% to 90% occur only once, and more than 2% lies in the top ten. Per germline, CDR1 SNHLY and CDR2 FYNNEI. The CDR3 is 18 residues long. Trimming cost V 3 bases and J 1 base; bases outside gene matches: 13. This sample is drawn from a study of OX40 agonist ivuxolimab in advanced cancers. This TCR came from an adult with an advanced solid tumor such as melanoma, head and neck, liver or kidney cancer. This chain joins TRBV2 and TRBJ2-7; 9 nucleotides line up with TRBD2. The specimen comprised CD4+ or CD8+ T cells sorted from blood, sampled in a trial of the OX40 agonist ivuxolimab. DNA for the CDR3: TGTGCCAGCAGTGATGTTGCTAGCGGGGTACCACCTTCCTACGAGCAGTACTTC. Its translation is CASSDVASGVPPSYEQYF.